This T cell receptor (beta chain) was obtained from a study of control samples from healthy donors and cancer patients. Assay: immunoSEQ multiplex PCR; the TCRdb copy retains only in-frame clones and omits some. The sample includes tens of thousands of clones, roughly 87% seen only once; the top ten take around 15%. CDR1 MNHEY and CDR2 SVGAGI come from the germline V gene. Trimming took 6 bases from V and 9 from J; bases not matched to a gene: 10. The CDR3 is made up of 14 amino acids. The V call is TRBV6-5, the J call TRBJ2-1, with 8 bases fitting TRBD1. The sequenced sample consisted of PBMCs. This receptor was taken from a man in his 60s with head and neck cancer. Written as DNA, the CDR3 is TGTGCCAGCAGAACTCGACAGGGGATTGGTGAGCAGTTCTTC. Its translation: CASRTRQGIGEQFF.